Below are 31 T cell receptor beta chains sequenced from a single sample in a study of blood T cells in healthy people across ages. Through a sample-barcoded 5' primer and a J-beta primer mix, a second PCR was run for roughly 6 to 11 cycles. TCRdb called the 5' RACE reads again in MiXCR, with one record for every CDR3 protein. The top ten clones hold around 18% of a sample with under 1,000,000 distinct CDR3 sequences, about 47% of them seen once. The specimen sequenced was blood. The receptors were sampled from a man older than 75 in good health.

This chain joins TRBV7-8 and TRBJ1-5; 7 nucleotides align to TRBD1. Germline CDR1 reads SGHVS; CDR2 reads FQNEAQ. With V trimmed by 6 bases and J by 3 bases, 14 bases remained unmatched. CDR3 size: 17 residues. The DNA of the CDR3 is TGTGCCAGCAGTAATTACGGACCCGGGACAGACAATCAGCCCCAGCATTTT. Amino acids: CASSNYGPGTDNQPQHF.

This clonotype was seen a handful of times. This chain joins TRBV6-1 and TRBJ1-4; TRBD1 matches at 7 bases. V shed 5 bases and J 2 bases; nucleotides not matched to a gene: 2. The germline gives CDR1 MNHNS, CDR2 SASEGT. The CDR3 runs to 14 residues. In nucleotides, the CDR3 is TGTGCCAGCAGTCCGACAGGGACTAATGAAAAACTGTTTTTT. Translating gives CASSPTGTNEKLFF.

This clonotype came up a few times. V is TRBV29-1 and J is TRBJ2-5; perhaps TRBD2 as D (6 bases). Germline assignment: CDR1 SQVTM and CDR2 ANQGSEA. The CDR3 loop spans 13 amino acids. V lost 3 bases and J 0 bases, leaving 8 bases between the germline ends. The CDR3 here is CSVDGGNQETQYF. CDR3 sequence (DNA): TGCAGCGTTGACGGGGGAAACCAAGAGACCCAGTACTTC.

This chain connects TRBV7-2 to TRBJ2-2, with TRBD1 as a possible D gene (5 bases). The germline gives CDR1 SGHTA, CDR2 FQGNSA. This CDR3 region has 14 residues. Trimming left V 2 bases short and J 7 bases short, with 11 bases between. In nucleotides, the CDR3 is TGTGCCAGCAGCTTATCAGGGCAACTCGGGGAGCTGTTTTTT. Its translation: CASSLSGQLGELFF.

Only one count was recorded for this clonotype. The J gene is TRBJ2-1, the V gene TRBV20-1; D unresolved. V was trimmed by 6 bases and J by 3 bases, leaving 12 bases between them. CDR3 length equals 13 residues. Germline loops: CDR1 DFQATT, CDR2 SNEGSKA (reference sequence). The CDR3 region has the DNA TGCAGTGCAGATAGCACGCACTACAATGAGCAGTTCTTC. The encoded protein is CSADSTHYNEQFF.

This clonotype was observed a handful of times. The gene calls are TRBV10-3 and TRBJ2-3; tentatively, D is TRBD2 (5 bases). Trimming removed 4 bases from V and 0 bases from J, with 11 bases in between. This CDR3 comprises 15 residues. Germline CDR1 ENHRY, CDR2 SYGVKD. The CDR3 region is CAISGVSASTDTQYF. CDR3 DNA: TGTGCCATCAGTGGGGTTAGCGCGAGCACAGATACGCAGTATTTT.

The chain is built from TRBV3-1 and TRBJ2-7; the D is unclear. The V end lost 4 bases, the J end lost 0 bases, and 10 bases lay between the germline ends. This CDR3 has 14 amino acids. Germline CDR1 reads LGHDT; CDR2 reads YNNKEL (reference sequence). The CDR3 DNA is TGTGCCAGCAGCCCTACAAAGAGCTCCTACGAGCAGTACTTC. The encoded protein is CASSPTKSSYEQYF.

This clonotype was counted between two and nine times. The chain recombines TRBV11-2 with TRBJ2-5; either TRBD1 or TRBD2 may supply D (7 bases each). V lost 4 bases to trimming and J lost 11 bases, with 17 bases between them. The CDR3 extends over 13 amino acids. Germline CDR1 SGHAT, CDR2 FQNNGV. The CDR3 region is CASSSDREGEQYF. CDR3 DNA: TGTGCCAGCAGCTCTGACAGGGAGGGTGAGCAGTACTTC.

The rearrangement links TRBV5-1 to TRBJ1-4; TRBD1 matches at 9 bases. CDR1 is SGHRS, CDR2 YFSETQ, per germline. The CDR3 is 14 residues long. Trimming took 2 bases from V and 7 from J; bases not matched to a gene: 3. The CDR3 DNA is TGCGCCAGCAGCTTCACGGACAGGGGTGAAAAACTGTTTTTT. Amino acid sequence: CASSFTDRGEKLFF.

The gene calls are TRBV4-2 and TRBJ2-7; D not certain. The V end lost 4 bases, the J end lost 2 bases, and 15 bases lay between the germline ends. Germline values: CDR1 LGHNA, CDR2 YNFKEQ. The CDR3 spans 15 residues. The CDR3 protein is CASSPSDVAPYEQYF. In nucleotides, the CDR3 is TGTGCCAGCAGCCCCTCGGACGTAGCCCCCTACGAGCAGTACTTC.

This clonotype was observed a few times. In nucleotides, the CDR3 is TGTGCCAGCAGCTTAGTGCAGGGGGGCACTGAAGCTTTCTTT. Translating gives CASSLVQGGTEAFF. V and J are TRBV11-2 and TRBJ1-1; 7 nucleotides agree with TRBD1. The CDR3 loop spans 14 amino acids. V shed 1 base, J shed 4 bases, and the junction held 3 bases outside the gene matches. Germline V gene data show CDR1 as SGHAT and CDR2 as FQNNGV.

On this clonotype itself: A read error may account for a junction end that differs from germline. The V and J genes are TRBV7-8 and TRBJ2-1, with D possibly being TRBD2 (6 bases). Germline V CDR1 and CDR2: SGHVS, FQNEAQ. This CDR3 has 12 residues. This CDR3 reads CVSRRGYNEQFF. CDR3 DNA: TGTGTCAGCAGGCGGGGATACAATGAGCAGTTCTTC.

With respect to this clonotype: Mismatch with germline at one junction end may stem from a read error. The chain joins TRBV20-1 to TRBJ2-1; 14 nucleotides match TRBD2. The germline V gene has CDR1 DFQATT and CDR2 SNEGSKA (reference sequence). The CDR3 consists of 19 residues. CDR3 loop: CSARVPGLAGANSYHEQFF. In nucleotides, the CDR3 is TGCAGTGCTAGAGTCCCGGGACTAGCGGGAGCTAACTCCTACCATGAGCAGTTCTTC.

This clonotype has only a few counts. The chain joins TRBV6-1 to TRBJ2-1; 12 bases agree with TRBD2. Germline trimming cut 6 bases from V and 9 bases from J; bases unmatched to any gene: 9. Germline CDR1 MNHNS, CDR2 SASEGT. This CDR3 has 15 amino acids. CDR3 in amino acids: CASRASGRAASEQFF. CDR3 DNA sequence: TGTGCCAGCAGGGCTAGCGGGAGGGCTGCGAGTGAGCAGTTCTTC.

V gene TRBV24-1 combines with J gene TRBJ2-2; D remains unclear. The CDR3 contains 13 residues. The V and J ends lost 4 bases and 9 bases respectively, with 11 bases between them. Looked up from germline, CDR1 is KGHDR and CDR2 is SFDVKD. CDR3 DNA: TGTGCCACCAGTGACCCTACCGACCGGGAGCTGTTTTTT. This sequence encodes CATSDPTDRELFF.

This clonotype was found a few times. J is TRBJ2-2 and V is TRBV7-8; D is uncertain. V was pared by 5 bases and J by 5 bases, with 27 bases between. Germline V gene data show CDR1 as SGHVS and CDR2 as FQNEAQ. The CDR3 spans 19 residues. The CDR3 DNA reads TGTGCCAGCAGCCAGAGAGCTAGAAAGGGCCGGATCGGGACCGGGGAGCTGTTTTTT. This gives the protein CASSQRARKGRIGTGELFF.

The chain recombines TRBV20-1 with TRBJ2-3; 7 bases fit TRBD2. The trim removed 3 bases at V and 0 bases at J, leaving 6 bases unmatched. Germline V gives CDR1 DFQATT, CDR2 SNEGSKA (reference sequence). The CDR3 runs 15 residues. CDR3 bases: TGCAGTGCTAGGAGCCGGGGGGTTAGCACAGATACGCAGTATTTT. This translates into CSARSRGVSTDTQYF.

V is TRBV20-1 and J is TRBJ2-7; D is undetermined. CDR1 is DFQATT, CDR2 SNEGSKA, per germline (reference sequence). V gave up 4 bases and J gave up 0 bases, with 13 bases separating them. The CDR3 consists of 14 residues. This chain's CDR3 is CSAIPAGGSYEQYF. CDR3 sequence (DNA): TGCAGTGCTATCCCAGCAGGCGGCTCCTACGAGCAGTACTTC.

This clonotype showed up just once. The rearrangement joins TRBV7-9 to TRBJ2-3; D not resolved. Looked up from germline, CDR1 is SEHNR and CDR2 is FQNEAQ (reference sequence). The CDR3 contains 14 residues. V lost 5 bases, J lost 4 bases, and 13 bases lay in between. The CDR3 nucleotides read TGTGCCAGCAGCACCAAATGGGTCGCAGATACGCAGTATTTT. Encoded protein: CASSTKWVADTQYF.

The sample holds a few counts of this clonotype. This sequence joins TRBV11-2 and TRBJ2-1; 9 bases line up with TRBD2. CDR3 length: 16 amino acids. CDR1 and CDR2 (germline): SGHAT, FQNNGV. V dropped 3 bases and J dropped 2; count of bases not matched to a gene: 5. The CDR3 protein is CASSLGGREAYNEQFF. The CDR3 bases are TGTGCCAGCAGCTTGGGCGGGAGGGAAGCCTACAATGAGCAGTTCTTC.

CDR3 nucleotide sequence: TGTGCCAGCAGACCCGGGACACCGAATGAAAAACTGTTTTTT. The encoded protein is CASRPGTPNEKLFF. The V and J genes are TRBV6-5 and TRBJ1-4, with D perhaps TRBD1 (6 bases). The CDR3 is 14 amino acids. Trimming removed 6 bases from V and 5 bases from J, with 13 bases in between. CDR1 and CDR2 from the germline V gene are MNHEY and SVGAGI.

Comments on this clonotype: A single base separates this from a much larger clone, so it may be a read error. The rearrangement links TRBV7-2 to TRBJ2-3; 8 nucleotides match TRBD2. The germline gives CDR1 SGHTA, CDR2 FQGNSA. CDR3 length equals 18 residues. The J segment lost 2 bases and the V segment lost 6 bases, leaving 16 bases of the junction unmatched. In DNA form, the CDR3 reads TGTGCCAGCAGACGCCGGGTTCAAGCGGGAGCGAACACAGATACGCAGTATTTT. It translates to CASRRRVQAGANTDTQYF.

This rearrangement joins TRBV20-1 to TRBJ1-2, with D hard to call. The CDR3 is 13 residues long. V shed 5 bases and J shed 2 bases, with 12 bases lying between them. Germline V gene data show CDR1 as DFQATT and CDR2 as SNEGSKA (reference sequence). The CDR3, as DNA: TGCAGTGCTCCCGACGGATCCAACTATGGCTACACCTTC. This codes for CSAPDGSNYGYTF.

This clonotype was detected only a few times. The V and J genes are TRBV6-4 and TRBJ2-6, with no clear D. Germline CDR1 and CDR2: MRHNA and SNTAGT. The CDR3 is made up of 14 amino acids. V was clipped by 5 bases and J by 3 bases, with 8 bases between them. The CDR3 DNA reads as TGTGCCAGCAGTCCATTGATTGGGGCCAACGTCCTGACTTTC. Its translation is CASSPLIGANVLTF.

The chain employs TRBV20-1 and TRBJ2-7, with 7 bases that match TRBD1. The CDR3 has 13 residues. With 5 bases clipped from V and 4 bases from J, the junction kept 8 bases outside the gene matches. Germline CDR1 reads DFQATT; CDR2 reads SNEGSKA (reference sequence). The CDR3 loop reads CSAEDRAPYEQYF. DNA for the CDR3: TGCAGTGCTGAAGACAGGGCACCGTACGAGCAGTACTTC.

CDR3 loop: CASSSGRNTDTQYF. CDR3 DNA sequence: TGTGCCAGCAGCTCCGGACGCAACACAGATACGCAGTATTTT. The chain is built from TRBV7-3 and TRBJ2-3; D unresolved. The ends were cut back, 4 bases at V and 2 bases at J, with 10 bases in the middle. This CDR3 comprises 14 residues. Germline V lookup: CDR1 SGHTA, CDR2 FQGTGA. The entire variable domain, with the rest obtained from reference TRBV7-3 and TRBJ2-3, is as follows: GAGVSQTPSNKVTEKGKYVELRCDPISGHTALYWYRQSLGQGPEFLIYFQGTGAADDSGLPNDRFFAVRPEGSVSTLKIQRTERGDSAVYLCASSSGRNTDTQYFGPGTRLTVL.

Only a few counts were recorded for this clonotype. CDR3 sequence: CASSQVEGRAQPQHF. The CDR3 DNA reads as TGTGCCAGCAGCCAAGTAGAAGGGAGGGCTCAGCCCCAGCATTTT. V is TRBV4-2 and J is TRBJ1-5; D gene uncertain. The CDR3 runs to 15 residues. From germline, CDR1 is LGHNA and CDR2 YNFKEQ. V gave up 1 base and J gave up 6 bases, with 13 bases separating them.

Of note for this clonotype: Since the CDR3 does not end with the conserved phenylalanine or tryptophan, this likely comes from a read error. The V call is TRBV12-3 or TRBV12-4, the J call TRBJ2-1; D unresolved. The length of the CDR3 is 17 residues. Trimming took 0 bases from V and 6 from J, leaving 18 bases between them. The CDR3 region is CASSLAPDKARGNEQFV. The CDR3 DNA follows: TGTGCCAGCAGTTTAGCGCCTGACAAGGCCCGAGGCAATGAGCAGTTCGTC.

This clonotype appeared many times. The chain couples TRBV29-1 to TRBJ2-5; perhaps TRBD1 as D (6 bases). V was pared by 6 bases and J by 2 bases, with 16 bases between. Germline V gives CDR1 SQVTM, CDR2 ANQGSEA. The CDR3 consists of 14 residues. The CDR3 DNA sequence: TGCAGCGTCGCCCCGACAGGAGTTCAAGAGACCCAGTACTTC. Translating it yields CSVAPTGVQETQYF.

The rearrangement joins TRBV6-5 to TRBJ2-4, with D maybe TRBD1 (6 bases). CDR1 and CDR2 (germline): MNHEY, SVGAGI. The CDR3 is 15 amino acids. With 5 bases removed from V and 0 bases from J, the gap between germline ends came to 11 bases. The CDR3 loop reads CASSRTELAKNIQYF. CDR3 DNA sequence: TGTGCCAGCAGTCGGACAGAACTAGCCAAAAACATTCAGTACTTC.

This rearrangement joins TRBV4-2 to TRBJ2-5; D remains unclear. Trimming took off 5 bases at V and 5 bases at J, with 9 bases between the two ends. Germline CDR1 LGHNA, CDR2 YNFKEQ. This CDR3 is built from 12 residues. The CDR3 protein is CASSNDPETQYF. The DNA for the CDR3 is TGTGCCAGCAGCAACGACCCGGAGACCCAGTACTTC.